This is a list of T cell receptor beta chains from one sample in a study of neurological immune-mediated disorders. One entry per CDR3 protein results from TCRdb running MiXCR on the 5' RACE reads. The sample lists about 35,000 distinct CDR3 sequences; about 3.8% were seen once. Sequenced: PBMCs. These receptors all come from a young man with multiple sclerosis. Each CDR3 is given with its conserved first and last residue. D genes are given only for firm matches. Clone size appears in some rows only: once, few, many, or a class for an expanded clone.

>many|TRBJ2-3|TRBD2|TRBV20-1
CTQIAGGRIDTQYF
TGCACCCAAATAGCGGGGGGGCGAATAGATACGCAGTATTTT
>many|TRBJ1-6|.|TRBV6-5
CASGWSSYNSPLHF
TGTGCCAGCGGCTGGAGCTCCTATAATTCACCCCTCCACTTT
>few|TRBJ2-2|.|TRBV20-1
CSASWTHPTGELFF
TGCAGTGCTTCCTGGACCCACCCGACCGGGGAGCTGTTTTTT
>many|TRBJ2-1|.|TRBV12-3/TRBV12-4
CASSSGRGANEQFF
TGTGCCAGCAGCTCCGGAAGGGGTGCCAATGAGCAGTTCTTC
>many|TRBJ2-7|.|TRBV5-1
CASKDNGGGGYF
TGCGCCAGCAAGGACAACGGGGGAGGTGGGTACTTC
>many|TRBJ1-6|TRBD1|TRBV6-1
CASSEAPPDRGSPLHF
TGTGCCAGCAGTGAAGCCCCACCCGACAGGGGCTCACCCCTCCACTTT
>.|TRBJ2-3|TRBD1|TRBV10-3
CASGQGSTDTQYF
TGTGCCAGTGGACAGGGGAGCACAGATACGCAGTATTTT
>many|TRBJ1-1|.|TRBV3-1
CASSRPQGRTEAFF
TGTGCCAGCAGTCGTCCTCAGGGGCGGACTGAAGCTTTCTTT
>.|TRBJ2-7|.|TRBV12-3/TRBV12-4
CASSLAGAVYEQYF
TGTGCCAGCAGTTTAGCGGGGGCGGTGTACGAGCAGTACTTC
>many|TRBJ1-2|.|TRBV12-3/TRBV12-4
CASSPGVAVLNYGYTF
TGTGCCAGCAGCCCGGGAGTCGCAGTACTTAACTATGGCTACACCTTC